The text below deals with one T cell receptor (beta chain). Its antigen is still unknown. There are 13 residues in the CDR3. V was cut by 7 bases and J by 2 bases, with 10 bases left in between. Germline V gene lookup returns CDR1 SNHLY and CDR2 FYNNEI. This sample was included in a study of chemoradiotherapy in HPV16-positive cancers. General observations from the study: The functional HPV-specific definition rests on just a couple of HPV16-positive patients.

Some clones are missing from TCRdb's copy, which holds only in-frame ones; the method was immunoSEQ multiplex PCR. The data contain 10,000 to 15,000 clones, around 77% of them singletons. The chain recombines TRBV2 with TRBJ2-3; TRBD1 or TRBD2 may be the D gene (6 bases each). Sample collection occurred from a patient who underwent chemoradiotherapy. The source is a human donor with HPV-associated anogenital cancer. This CDR3 reads CASTPGATDTQYF. CDR3 nucleotide sequence: TGTGCCAGCACCCCGGGGGCCACAGATACGCAGTATTTT.